Following are 23 T cell receptor beta chains from one sample sequenced in a study of cytomegalovirus exposure and HLA in healthy donors. Primers included in the PCR were 60 Vbeta and 13 Jbeta primers. Assay used: immunoSEQ multiplex PCR; TCRdb lists only in-frame clones, some missing. Here the sample spans 150,000 to 200,000 clones, roughly four fifths being singletons. Material for sequencing was PBMCs. The receptor source for this set is a middle-aged man in good health and CMV-seropositive.

This chain links TRBV5-1 with TRBJ2-1, with 12 nucleotides matching TRBD2. V dropped 5 bases and J dropped 1; count of bases not matched to a gene: 19. The CDR3 runs 21 residues. Per the germline V gene, CDR1 is SGHRS and CDR2 is YFSETQ. This CDR3 is CASRNPTPGLAGPGSYNEQFF. The CDR3 DNA reads as TGCGCCAGCAGGAATCCGACCCCGGGACTAGCGGGCCCCGGGTCCTACAATGAGCAGTTCTTC.

This chain uses TRBV6-6 with TRBJ2-7; a possible D gene is TRBD2 (6 bases). V lost 6 bases and J lost 2, with 8 bases in between. The CDR3 loop spans 12 amino acids. Germline V gene lookup returns CDR1 MNHNY and CDR2 SVGAGI (reference sequence). The CDR3 sequence: CASSPGAYEQYF. CDR3 DNA: TGTGCCAGCAGCCCGGGGGCCTACGAGCAGTACTTC.

The chain is built from TRBV6-5 and TRBJ2-5; 7 nucleotides agree with TRBD1. CDR1 is MNHEY and CDR2 is SVGAGI in the germline V gene. The CDR3 extends over 14 amino acids. V lost 6 bases and J lost 5; bases outside the gene matches: 9. For the CDR3, the DNA is TGTGCCAGCAGAGGATCCAGGGGGATGGAGACCCAGTACTTC. This gives the protein CASRGSRGMETQYF.

In its sample, this clone was seen a few times. The J gene is TRBJ2-5, the V gene TRBV10-3; tentatively, D is TRBD1 (6 bases). This CDR3 has 13 amino acids. Germline V gives CDR1 ENHRY, CDR2 SYGVKD. The V end lost 4 bases, the J end lost 1 base, and 7 bases lay between the germline ends. CDR3 loop: CAISAGAQETQYF. The CDR3 DNA reads as TGTGCCATCAGTGCAGGGGCCCAAGAGACCCAGTACTTC.

This chain connects TRBV30 to TRBJ2-2; D is uncertain. The CDR3 sequence is 13 residues long. Germline CDR1 reads GTSNPN; CDR2 reads SVGIG (reference sequence). CDR3 loop: CTYTPTVAGELFF. The CDR3 region has the DNA TGTACCTACACACCGACTGTCGCCGGGGAGCTGTTTTTT.

CDR3 sequence (DNA): TGTGCCAGCAGCGTGCTAGCGGGAGAGGGCGGGGAGCTGTTTTTT. Residues: CASSVLAGEGGELFF. The chain recombines TRBV9 with TRBJ2-2, with 10 nucleotides matching TRBD2. V shed 2 bases and J 7 bases; nucleotides not matched to a gene: 5. Germline V gives CDR1 SGDLS, CDR2 YYNGEE. This CDR3 is 15 amino acids long.

This clone has just a few counts. The chain couples TRBV5-1 to TRBJ1-3; D perhaps matches TRBD1 (6 bases). Germline CDR1 and CDR2: SGHRS and YFSETQ. V was trimmed by 2 bases and J by 0 bases, leaving 9 bases between them. The CDR3 loop spans 15 amino acids. The CDR3 here is CASSFQGTSGNTIYF. The CDR3 nucleotides are TGCGCCAGCAGCTTCCAGGGGACCTCTGGAAACACCATATATTTT.

The genes are TRBV6-6 and TRBJ2-5; 9 nucleotides line up with TRBD2. CDR1 and CDR2 from the germline V gene are MNHNY and SVGAGI (reference sequence). The length of the CDR3 is 15 residues. Trimming took 2 bases from V and 5 from J; bases not matched to a gene: 6. In DNA, the CDR3 is TGTGCCAGCAGTTACGTGGCGGGGGGGTGGGAGACCCAGTACTTC. This gives the protein CASSYVAGGWETQYF.

This chain connects TRBV5-6 to TRBJ1-1, with D possibly being TRBD1 (5 bases). The germline V and J ends were trimmed by 4 bases and 4 bases, with 14 bases remaining between them. Germline lookup yields CDR1 SGHDT and CDR2 YYEEEE. The CDR3 is 14 amino acids. DNA for the CDR3: TGTGCCAGCAGCCCACGAGCGGGGACCACTGAAGCTTTCTTT. This translates into CASSPRAGTTEAFF.

CDR3: CASSRTGGLGYTF. Here the CDR3 DNA reads TGTGCCAGTTCACGGACAGGGGGCTTAGGCTACACCTTC. The rearrangement joins TRBV6-1 to TRBJ1-2; 11 bases line up with TRBD1. The CDR3 is made up of 13 amino acids. J gave up 8 bases and V 9 bases, and 8 bases lay outside the gene matches. Germline CDR1 and CDR2: MNHNS and SASEGT.

This clone came up once. J is TRBJ1-1 and V is TRBV5-1; a weak D match, TRBD1 (6 bases). V lost 1 base and J lost 0, with 19 bases in between. Germline values: CDR1 SGHRS, CDR2 YFSETQ. CDR3 size: 18 residues. This chain's CDR3 is CASSLQLHKGDMNTEAFF. The CDR3 nucleotides read TGCGCCAGCAGCTTGCAGCTACATAAGGGGGATATGAACACTGAAGCTTTCTTT.

The count of this clone is one. The rearrangement joins TRBV6-1 to TRBJ1-1, with 7 bases fitting TRBD1. The CDR3 contains 15 residues. Germline lookup yields CDR1 MNHNS and CDR2 SASEGT. The V segment lost 6 bases and the J segment 0 bases; nucleotides outside the gene matches: 7. The CDR3 here is CASSPDRLMNTEAFF. The CDR3 DNA is TGTGCCAGCAGCCCGGACAGGTTAATGAACACTGAAGCTTTCTTT.

This clone was counted only a few times. The rearrangement joins TRBV5-1 to TRBJ1-5; 7 positions match TRBD1. Germline V CDR1 and CDR2: SGHRS, YFSETQ. This CDR3 has 16 amino acids. V trimming: 0 bases; J trimming: 0 bases; junction bases outside the gene matches: 3. The CDR3, as DNA: TGCGCCAGCAGCTTGGGGGGGACAGATAGCAATCAGCCCCAGCATTTT. Protein sequence: CASSLGGTDSNQPQHF.

The chain joins TRBV28 to TRBJ1-5; a weak D match, TRBD1 (5 bases). The V and J ends lost 3 bases and 1 base respectively, with 7 bases between them. CDR1 MDHEN and CDR2 SYDVKM come from the germline V gene. The CDR3 is 14 amino acids. The CDR3 coding sequence is TGTGCCAGCAGTTTGGGGCCAAGCAATCAGCCCCAGCATTTT. Amino acid sequence: CASSLGPSNQPQHF.

The genes are TRBV10-3 and TRBJ2-7, with 8 bases matching TRBD1. There are 16 residues in the CDR3. With 10 bases clipped from V and 1 base from J, the junction kept 15 bases outside the gene matches. Germline assignment: CDR1 ENHRY and CDR2 SYGVKD. CDR3 sequence: CASRGRPGQDSYEQYF. As DNA, the CDR3 is TGTGCCAGCAGGGGTAGACCGGGACAGGATTCCTACGAGCAGTACTTC.

This clone was counted a single time. The V and J genes are TRBV9 and TRBJ2-7; TRBD1 agrees at 9 bases. J gave up 4 bases and V 1 base, and 9 bases lay outside the gene matches. The germline V gene has CDR1 SGDLS and CDR2 YYNGEE. The CDR3 has 16 amino acids. This CDR3 reads CASSVRDRAGPYEQYF. As DNA, the CDR3 is TGTGCCAGCAGCGTACGGGACAGGGCGGGACCTTACGAGCAGTACTTC.

V usage is TRBV30 and J usage is TRBJ1-1; D unclear. The CDR3 has 13 amino acids. The germline V and J ends were trimmed by 1 base and 6 bases, with 12 bases remaining between them. In germline, CDR1 is GTSNPN, CDR2 SVGIG (reference sequence). This chain's CDR3 is CAWSGLRGAEAFF. The DNA of the CDR3 is TGTGCCTGGAGTGGACTTAGAGGAGCTGAAGCTTTCTTT.

V is TRBV5-4 and J is TRBJ2-2; a possible D gene is TRBD2 (5 bases). The CDR3 totals 13 residues. The germline V and J ends were trimmed by 3 bases and 6 bases, with 9 bases remaining between them. CDR1 is SGHNT, CDR2 YYREEE, per germline (reference sequence). The CDR3 region is CASSSKGAGELFF. The CDR3 nucleotides read TGTGCCAGCAGCTCAAAGGGAGCCGGGGAGCTGTTTTTT.

The chain's CDR3 is CATLLAGAYEQYF. The CDR3 DNA follows: TGTGCCACCCTACTAGCGGGAGCCTACGAGCAGTACTTC. V and J are TRBV10-3 and TRBJ2-7; TRBD2 agrees at 11 bases. After removal of 10 bases from V and 2 bases from J, the junction contained 4 bases not matched to a gene. This CDR3 is 13 amino acids long. Germline V gene lookup returns CDR1 ENHRY and CDR2 SYGVKD.

The chain uses TRBV13 and TRBJ1-6, with 8 bases lining up with TRBD1. Per germline, CDR1 PRHDT and CDR2 FYEKMQ (reference sequence). The CDR3 extends over 17 amino acids. J gave up 5 bases and V 0 bases, and 6 bases lay outside the gene matches. CDR3 loop: CASSLGTGVGHNSPLHF. CDR3 sequence (DNA): TGTGCCAGCAGCTTAGGGACAGGGGTCGGGCATAATTCACCCCTCCACTTT.

The chain links TRBV7-9 to TRBJ1-6; 7 nucleotides agree with TRBD1. J was trimmed by 3 bases and V by 2 bases; bases with no gene match: 1. CDR3 length: 15 amino acids. Germline loops: CDR1 SEHNR, CDR2 FQNEAQ (reference sequence). This CDR3 is CASSLRDSYNSPLHF. CDR3 in DNA: TGTGCCAGCAGCTTAAGGGACAGCTATAATTCACCCCTCCACTTT.

The chain recombines TRBV5-1 with TRBJ2-1; 16 positions agree with TRBD2. J lost 10 bases, V lost 0 bases, and 10 bases had no gene match. CDR1 is SGHRS and CDR2 is YFSETQ in the germline V gene. There are 18 residues in the CDR3. CDR3 nucleotides: TGCGCCAGCAGCTTGGTAGGGGGACTAGCGGGAGGGACGGGGGAGCAGTTCTTC. It encodes CASSLVGGLAGGTGEQFF.

The rearrangement joins TRBV7-8 to TRBJ2-5; TRBD1 matches 8 bases. CDR1 is SGHVS, CDR2 FQNEAQ, per germline. This CDR3 region has 14 residues. V dropped 5 bases and J dropped 2; count of bases not matched to a gene: 4. CDR3 in amino acids: CASSAQGGQETQYF. CDR3 nucleotides: TGTGCCAGCAGCGCACAGGGGGGACAAGAGACCCAGTACTTC.